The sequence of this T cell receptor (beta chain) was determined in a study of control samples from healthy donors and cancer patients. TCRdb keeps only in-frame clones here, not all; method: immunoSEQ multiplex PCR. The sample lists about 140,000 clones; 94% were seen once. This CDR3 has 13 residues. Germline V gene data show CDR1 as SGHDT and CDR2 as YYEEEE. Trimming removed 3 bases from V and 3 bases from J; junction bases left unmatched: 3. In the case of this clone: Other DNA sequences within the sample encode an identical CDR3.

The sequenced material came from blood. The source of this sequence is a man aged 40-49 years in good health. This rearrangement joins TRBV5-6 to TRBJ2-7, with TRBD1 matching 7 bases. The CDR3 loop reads CASSSGDSYEQYF. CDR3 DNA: TGTGCCAGCAGCTCTGGGGACAGCTACGAGCAGTACTTC.